Listed here are 12 T cell receptor beta chains from one sample, sequenced in a study of identical twins. TCRdb independently ran MiXCR on the 5' RACE reads; one entry per CDR3 protein. The table includes approximately 220,000 distinct CDR3 sequences, less than 9.5% detected once. The sample comprised memory (CD45RO+) T cells sorted from blood. These receptors were collected from a woman between 18 and 29 years old in good health.

The chain recombines TRBV20-1 with TRBJ1-2, with D possibly TRBD1 on 5 matching bases. This CDR3 has 13 residues. V lost 6 bases, J lost 2 bases, and 13 bases lay in between. Germline V lookup: CDR1 DFQATT, CDR2 SNEGSKA (reference sequence). CDR3 region: CSALRGQNYGYTF. In DNA, the CDR3 is TGCAGTGCCCTAAGGGGCCAGAACTATGGCTACACCTTC.

This clonotype came up a few times. The chain has TRBV6-2 or TRBV6-3 and TRBJ1-2; D remains ambiguous. V shed 5 bases and J shed 2 bases, with 9 bases lying between them. Germline V gene sequence: CDR1 MNHEY, CDR2 SVGEGT. This CDR3 has 13 residues. The CDR3: CASSRTVNYGYTF. The CDR3 bases are TGTGCCAGCAGTCGGACGGTCAACTATGGCTACACCTTC.

In this sample, this clonotype turned up a few times. This chain uses TRBV9 with TRBJ2-1; 9 bases are shared with TRBD2. V lost 2 bases, J lost 5 bases, and 5 bases stayed unmatched. The V gene's germline CDR1 is SGDLS and CDR2 YYNGEE. The CDR3 is 15 residues long. In nucleotides, the CDR3 is TGTGCCAGCAGCGTTAGCGGGAGTGGTAACAATGAGCAGTTCTTC. Its protein is CASSVSGSGNNEQFF.

This clonotype has a handful of counts. J is TRBJ2-7 and V is TRBV7-9, with D tentatively TRBD1 or TRBD2 (5 bases each). There are 16 residues in the CDR3. CDR1 SEHNR and CDR2 FQNEAQ come from the germline V gene (reference sequence). V lost 4 bases and J lost 5, with 21 bases in between. CDR3 sequence reads: CASSSRLITGAHEQYF. Here the CDR3 DNA reads TGTGCCAGCAGCTCCCGTTTAATCACCGGGGCCCACGAGCAGTACTTC.

There are many counts of this clonotype. This chain links TRBV20-1 with TRBJ2-5; D ambiguous. This CDR3 has 12 amino acids. Germline-derived CDR1 and CDR2 are DFQATT and SNEGSKA (reference sequence). V lost 8 bases, J lost 0 bases, and 10 bases lay in between. CDR3: CSRGRYQETQYF. The DNA of the CDR3 is TGCAGTCGCGGCAGGTACCAAGAGACCCAGTACTTC.

The V gene is TRBV6-5, the J gene TRBJ2-7, with D uncertain. CDR1 and CDR2 from the germline V gene are MNHEY and SVGAGI. There are 15 residues in the CDR3. The V end was cut by 7 bases, the J end by 3 bases, with 19 bases between. CDR3 sequence: CASTLRASWGYEQYF. CDR3 nucleotide sequence: TGTGCCAGCACTTTACGGGCTAGTTGGGGCTACGAGCAGTACTTC.

The sample holds a few counts of this clonotype. The rearrangement links TRBV12-3 or TRBV12-4 to TRBJ2-7; the D gene is possibly TRBD1 (6 bases). V dropped 1 base and J dropped 0 bases, with 22 bases sitting between them. The length of the CDR3 is 19 residues. CDR3 DNA sequence: TGTGCCAGCAGTTTAGATGGTTGGGACACTAGTTCAAGCTCCTACGAGCAGTACTTC. Amino acid sequence: CASSLDGWDTSSSSYEQYF.

This clonotype occurred many times. The chain is built from TRBV3-1 and TRBJ2-7; 11 nucleotides match TRBD2. From germline, CDR1 is LGHDT and CDR2 YNNKEL (reference sequence). This CDR3 comprises 17 residues. The ends lost 4 bases at V and 4 bases at J; junction bases unmatched: 12. CDR3 sequence reads: CASSPDITSGSRYEQYF. As DNA, the CDR3 is TGTGCCAGCAGCCCCGATATTACTAGCGGGAGTAGGTACGAGCAGTACTTC.

V gene TRBV10-3 combines with J gene TRBJ2-7; D may be TRBD1 or TRBD2 (6 bases each). From germline, CDR1 is ENHRY and CDR2 SYGVKD. V was pared by 10 bases and J by 2 bases, with 21 bases between. The CDR3 totals 15 residues. The DNA of the CDR3 is TGTGCCACCGCCCCCGCCGGAGGGGGTACCTACGAGCAGTACTTC. Its translation: CATAPAGGGTYEQYF.

The rearrangement joins TRBV9 to TRBJ2-1, with TRBD2 matching 9 bases. V was clipped by 3 bases and J by 9 bases; unmatched bases: 7. The length of the CDR3 is 14 residues. Germline-derived CDR1 and CDR2 are SGDLS and YYNGEE. CDR3 protein: CASSGGSGSGEQFF. CDR3 bases: TGTGCCAGCAGCGGCGGTAGCGGGAGTGGTGAGCAGTTCTTC.

The rearrangement joins TRBV5-1 to TRBJ2-6; 10 bases map to TRBD2. The CDR3 totals 17 residues. The junction had 2 bases not matched to a gene; V was cut back by 0 bases and J by 2 bases. Germline V gives CDR1 SGHRS, CDR2 YFSETQ. CDR3 nucleotide sequence: TGCGCCAGCAGCTTGGAGCTAGCGGGAGCTGGGGCCAACGTCCTGACTTTC. Its translation is CASSLELAGAGANVLTF.

The chain is built from TRBV15 and TRBJ1-1, with a weak D call TRBD1 (5 bases). Trimming pared 8 bases from V and 4 bases from J, leaving 11 bases between. There are 12 residues in the CDR3. CDR1 is LNHNV, CDR2 YYDKDF, per germline (reference sequence). In DNA form, the CDR3 reads TGTGCCACCGGGACGGGGAGCACTGAAGCTTTCTTT. This sequence encodes CATGTGSTEAFF.